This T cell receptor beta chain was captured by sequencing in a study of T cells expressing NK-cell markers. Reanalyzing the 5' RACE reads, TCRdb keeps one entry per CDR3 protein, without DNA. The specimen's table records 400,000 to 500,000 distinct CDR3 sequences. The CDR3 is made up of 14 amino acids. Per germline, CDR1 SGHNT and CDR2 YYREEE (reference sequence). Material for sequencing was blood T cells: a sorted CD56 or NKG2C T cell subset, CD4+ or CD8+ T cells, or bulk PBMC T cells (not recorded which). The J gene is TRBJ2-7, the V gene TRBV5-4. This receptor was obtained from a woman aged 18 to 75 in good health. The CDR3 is CASSLGQGYYEQYF.